This T cell receptor beta chain was sequenced in a study of blood T cell repertoires in COVID-19. Background on the study: Spain, Italy and the United States supplied samples that represented acute and convalescent COVID-19.

Trimming took 2 bases from V and 0 from J, leaving 11 bases between them. CDR1 is LNHNV and CDR2 is YYDKDF in the germline V gene (reference sequence). There are 15 residues in the CDR3. This table comes from immunoSEQ multiplex PCR, and its TCRdb copy is limited to in-frame clones, with some not included. Of some 150,000 clones listed, approximately 81% are singletons. Sample: peripheral blood. The chain recombines TRBV15 with TRBJ2-7; D is perhaps TRBD1 (5 bases). The clonotype originates from a human donor in a cohort sampled during active COVID-19. The CDR3, as DNA: TGTGCCACCAGCAGACCCGCGACAGCCTCCTACGAGCAGTACTTC. Protein: CATSRPATASYEQYF.